A selection of T cell receptor beta chains follows, all from one sample in a study of graft-versus-host responses after intestinal transplantation. The data were produced by immunoSEQ multiplex PCR, yet TCRdb's version contains in-frame clones alone and is incomplete. This repertoire shows about 89,000 clones, approximately 94% found once; its top ten account for 1.5% to 2%. These receptors lack a known antigen. This material consisted of unstimulated CD8+ T cells sorted from spleen or lymph node cells, taken before intestinal transplant. All receptors derive from a human donor who received an intestinal transplant. CDR3s include the opening cysteine and the closing phenylalanine or tryptophan. D genes are given only for firm matches. For some rows the clone size is stated as once, few or many, or as a class when expanded; others skip it.

j_gene: TRBJ2-2
v_gene: TRBV7-9
d_gene: .
abundance: .
CDR3nt: TGTGCCAGCAGCTTAGCGACGCGGGAAACCGGGGAGCTGTTTTTT
CDR3aa: CASSLATRETGELFF

j_gene: TRBJ2-1
v_gene: TRBV19
d_gene: .
abundance: .
CDR3nt: TGTGCCACGCAACAGGTGGGGCCTTACAATGAGCAGTTCTTC
CDR3aa: CATQQVGPYNEQFF

j_gene: TRBJ2-1
v_gene: TRBV30
d_gene: .
abundance: .
CDR3nt: TGTGCCTGGAGTGTTTCATTGGGGGGGGGCTCGGAACAGTTCTTC
CDR3aa: CAWSVSLGGGSEQFF

j_gene: TRBJ1-1
v_gene: TRBV5-4
d_gene: .
abundance: .
CDR3nt: TGTGCCAGCAGCTCCCTCCAGGTTGGGGAAGCTTTCTTT
CDR3aa: CASSSLQVGEAFF

j_gene: TRBJ2-7
v_gene: TRBV5-4
d_gene: .
abundance: .
CDR3nt: TGTGCCAGCAGCTTGGGGGCAGGGTACGAGCAGTACTTC
CDR3aa: CASSLGAGYEQYF

j_gene: TRBJ2-1
v_gene: TRBV5-1
d_gene: TRBD1
abundance: .
CDR3nt: TGCGCCAGCAGCTTGGGGACAGGATACAATGAGCAGTTCTTC
CDR3aa: CASSLGTGYNEQFF

j_gene: TRBJ2-7
v_gene: TRBV27
d_gene: .
abundance: .
CDR3nt: TGTGCCAGCAGCCCCGGCGGAGATTACTACGAGCAGTACTTC
CDR3aa: CASSPGGDYYEQYF

j_gene: TRBJ1-2
v_gene: TRBV5-5
d_gene: .
abundance: .
CDR3nt: TGTGCCAGCAGCCCAGGGTGGACCTATGGCTACACCTTC
CDR3aa: CASSPGWTYGYTF

j_gene: TRBJ2-7
v_gene: TRBV27
d_gene: TRBD2
abundance: .
CDR3nt: TGTGCCAGCAGGACTAGCGGGGGGGCCTTAAACGAGCAGTACTTC
CDR3aa: CASRTSGGALNEQYF

j_gene: TRBJ2-3
v_gene: TRBV14
d_gene: TRBD1
abundance: .
CDR3nt: TGTGCCAGCAGCCGTACAGGGGAAGATACGCAGTATTTT
CDR3aa: CASSRTGEDTQYF

j_gene: TRBJ2-5
v_gene: TRBV9
d_gene: TRBD2
abundance: .
CDR3nt: TGTGCCAGCAGGGCTAGCGGGGGGTCTCAAGAGACCCAGTACTTC
CDR3aa: CASRASGGSQETQYF

j_gene: TRBJ2-7
v_gene: TRBV4-1
d_gene: TRBD1
abundance: .
CDR3nt: TGCGCCAGCAGCCAAGACAGGGGGCCCTCCATCGAGCAGTACTTC
CDR3aa: CASSQDRGPSIEQYF

j_gene: TRBJ1-4
v_gene: TRBV6-6
d_gene: TRBD1
abundance: .
CDR3nt: TGTGCCAGCAGTCAAGGGGGCTGGGACAGCGATGAAAAACTGTTTTTT
CDR3aa: CASSQGGWDSDEKLFF

j_gene: TRBJ2-1
v_gene: TRBV7-9
d_gene: .
abundance: .
CDR3nt: TGTGCCAGCAGTCAGCCGGGGGGCACTTCCTACAATGAGCAGTTCTTC
CDR3aa: CASSQPGGTSYNEQFF

j_gene: TRBJ2-7
v_gene: TRBV30
d_gene: TRBD1
abundance: .
CDR3nt: TGTGCCTGGGACAGGGCGTCCGAGCAGTACTTC
CDR3aa: CAWDRASEQYF

j_gene: TRBJ1-5
v_gene: TRBV5-8
d_gene: TRBD1
abundance: few
CDR3nt: TGTGCCAGCAGCTTGCTACAGGGGGGCAATCAGCCCCAGCATTTT
CDR3aa: CASSLLQGGNQPQHF

j_gene: TRBJ2-2
v_gene: TRBV5-6
d_gene: TRBD2
abundance: once
CDR3nt: TGTGCCAGCAGCTTATTAGCGGGGGGACTGACCGGGGAGCTGTTTTTT
CDR3aa: CASSLLAGGLTGELFF